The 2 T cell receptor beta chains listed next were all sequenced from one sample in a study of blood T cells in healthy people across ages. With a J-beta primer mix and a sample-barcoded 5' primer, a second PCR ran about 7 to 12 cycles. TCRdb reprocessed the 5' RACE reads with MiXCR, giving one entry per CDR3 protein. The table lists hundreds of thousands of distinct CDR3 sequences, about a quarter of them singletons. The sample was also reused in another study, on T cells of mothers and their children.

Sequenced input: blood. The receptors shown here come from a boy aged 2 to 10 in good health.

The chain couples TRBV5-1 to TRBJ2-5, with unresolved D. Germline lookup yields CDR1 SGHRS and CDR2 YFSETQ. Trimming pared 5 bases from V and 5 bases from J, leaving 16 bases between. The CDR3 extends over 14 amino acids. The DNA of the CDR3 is TGCGCCAGCAGACCGGATGTCTGGGGTGAGACCCAGTACTTC. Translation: CASRPDVWGETQYF.

CDR3: CATGQLQETQYF. The CDR3 region has the DNA TGTGCCACCGGACAACTCCAAGAGACCCAGTACTTC. The genes are TRBV10-3 and TRBJ2-5; weak D call: TRBD1 (5 bases). Germline V lookup: CDR1 ENHRY, CDR2 SYGVKD. The CDR3 loop spans 12 amino acids. Trimming removed 10 bases at V and 1 base at J, with 10 bases between.